Following are 14 T cell receptor beta chains from one sample sequenced in a study of regulatory T cells in long-lasting Graves disease. Researchers made TCR beta libraries by using iRepertoire HTBI primers and running Arm-PCR on CDR3 regions. TCRdb called the multiplex PCR reads again in MiXCR, with one record for every CDR3 protein. The data contain 600,000 to 850,000 distinct CDR3 sequences, 25% to 30% of them singletons. Sample time point: persistent/refractory GD, antithyroid drugs over 5 years with positive TRAb. There was RNA extracted from PBMCs, and the TCR library was made from it. The input for sequencing was peripheral blood mononuclear cells (PBMCs), taken when the disease was refractory, from a patient treated with antithyroid drugs. The receptor source for this set is a female donor with Graves disease.

This clonotype was counted at least ten times. The chain is built from TRBV2 and TRBJ1-1; 7 nucleotides line up with TRBD1. The CDR3 has 13 residues. Unmatched junction bases numbered 8, after V lost 4 bases and J lost 9 bases. Germline assignment: CDR1 SNHLY and CDR2 FYNNEI. The CDR3 region is CASSGQGGTKAFF. The CDR3 nucleotides are TGTGCCAGCAGTGGCCAGGGGGGGACAAAAGCTTTCTTT. Combining the CDR3 with reference TRBV2 and TRBJ1-1 gives the whole variable domain EPEVTQTPSHQVTQMGQEVILRCVPISNHLYFYWYRQILGQKVEFLVSFYNNEISEKSEIFDDQFSVERPDGSNFTLKIRSTKLEDSAMYFCASSGQGGTKAFFGQGTRLTVV.

This clonotype was picked up a small number of times. The chain links TRBV6-1 to TRBJ1-3; TRBD1 is a possible D gene (6 bases). CDR1 is MNHNS and CDR2 is SASEGT in the germline V gene. The V gene lost 6 bases and the J gene lost 0 bases, with 9 bases spanning the gap. This CDR3 region has 14 residues. CDR3 sequence (DNA): TGTGCCAGCAGGAAAGGGGGCTCTGGAAACACCATATATTTT. As protein: CASRKGGSGNTIYF.

V usage is TRBV5-1 and J usage is TRBJ1-1; D is possibly TRBD1 (6 bases). CDR1 is SGHRS, CDR2 YFSETQ, per germline. This CDR3 spans 15 amino acids. Trimming pared 2 bases from V and 2 bases from J, leaving 13 bases between. The DNA of the CDR3 is TGCGCCAGCAGCTTTAGGGGGGGGATCAACACTGAAGCTTTCTTT. This sequence encodes CASSFRGGINTEAFF.

The rearrangement links TRBV15 to TRBJ1-5, with D unresolved. The CDR3 is 14 residues long. Between the trimmed V and J ends, which lost 3 bases and 6 bases, there was a span of 12 bases. The V gene's germline CDR1 is LNHNV and CDR2 YYDKDF (reference sequence). CDR3 in DNA: TGTGCCACCAGCAGGGGTGGGGTGATTCAGCCCCAGCATTTT. As protein: CATSRGGVIQPQHF.

The chain couples TRBV15 to TRBJ1-3; D is unclear. Germline values: CDR1 LNHNV, CDR2 YYDKDF (reference sequence). V dropped 0 bases and J dropped 0 bases, with 9 bases sitting between them. There are 16 residues in the CDR3. CDR3 sequence reads: CATSREVRASGNTIYF. CDR3 sequence (DNA): TGTGCCACCAGCAGAGAGGTCCGGGCCTCTGGAAACACCATATATTTT.

This chain joins TRBV5-5 and TRBJ2-7, with a weak D call TRBD1 (5 bases). V dropped 4 bases and J dropped 2 bases, with 13 bases sitting between them. The CDR3 contains 14 residues. Germline V gene data show CDR1 as SGHKS and CDR2 as YYEKEE (reference sequence). Here the CDR3 reads CASSAGLVPYEQYF. CDR3 in DNA: TGTGCCAGCAGCGCAGGGTTAGTCCCCTACGAGCAGTACTTC.

The chain links TRBV29-1 to TRBJ1-1; no definite D call. Trimming shortened V by 3 bases and J by 4 bases, and 9 bases separated the two germline ends. The CDR3 is 12 residues long. Germline-derived CDR1 and CDR2 are SQVTM and ANQGSEA. The CDR3 loop reads CSVDTPGTEAFF. In nucleotides, the CDR3 is TGCAGCGTTGACACTCCGGGCACTGAAGCTTTCTTT.

The chain carries TRBV30 and TRBJ1-1; maybe TRBD1 (5 bases). V lost 3 bases, J lost 0 bases, and 11 bases lay in between. The CDR3 extends over 14 amino acids. CDR1 and CDR2 (germline): GTSNPN, SVGIG (reference sequence). CDR3 loop: CAWSGGTMNTEAFF. The CDR3 DNA reads as TGTGCCTGGAGCGGGGGGACCATGAACACTGAAGCTTTCTTT.

This clonotype has only a few counts. The chain combines TRBV25-1 with TRBJ1-1; the D gene is possibly TRBD1 (5 bases). The CDR3 runs to 16 residues. Trimming took off 6 bases at V and 3 bases at J, with 20 bases between the two ends. Germline loops: CDR1 MGHDK, CDR2 SYGVNS. CDR3 residues: CASSGGRGGWDTEAFF. The CDR3 DNA reads as TGTGCCAGCAGCGGGGGTCGGGGCGGATGGGACACTGAAGCTTTCTTT.

In its sample, this clonotype was seen a few times. The chain recombines TRBV5-1 with TRBJ2-7, with D possibly matching TRBD2 (7 bases). The V gene lost 2 bases and the J gene lost 5 bases, with 17 bases spanning the gap. The germline V gene has CDR1 SGHRS and CDR2 YFSETQ. The CDR3 has 15 residues. CDR3 sequence (DNA): TGCGCCAGCAGCTTTCGGGGAGGGGGAATCGACGAGCAGTACTTC. This encodes CASSFRGGGIDEQYF.

This chain connects TRBV5-4 to TRBJ1-1; D ambiguous. Germline CDR1 and CDR2: SGHNT and YYREEE (reference sequence). The V end was cut by 4 bases, the J end by 0 bases, with 13 bases between. This CDR3 is built from 15 residues. The CDR3 DNA is TGTGCCAGCAGCCCCCCAGGAGGCATGAACACTGAAGCTTTCTTT. Translating gives CASSPPGGMNTEAFF.

This rearrangement joins TRBV6-1 to TRBJ1-1, with D perhaps matching TRBD1 (5 bases). Germline V lookup: CDR1 MNHNS, CDR2 SASEGT. Between the trimmed V and J ends, which lost 3 bases and 4 bases, there was a span of 18 bases. The CDR3 is 16 residues long. CDR3 residues: CASSEITGTTGTEAFF. The CDR3 DNA is TGTGCCAGCAGTGAGATCACCGGGACCACGGGCACTGAAGCTTTCTTT.

The chain recombines TRBV12-3 or TRBV12-4 with TRBJ1-2; unclear D gene. V shed 7 bases and J shed 4 bases, with 13 bases lying between them. The CDR3 extends over 13 amino acids. The CDR3 DNA reads as TGTGCCAGCACCAACTCAGGACTCTATGGCTACACCTTC. As protein: CASTNSGLYGYTF.

As for this clonotype: Just one base apart from a much larger clone, this may be a read error. Since no conserved phenylalanine or tryptophan closes the CDR3, a read error is the likely cause. V and J are TRBV6-1 and TRBJ1-1; tentatively, D is TRBD1 (5 bases). Germline CDR1 reads MNHNS; CDR2 reads SASEGT. The ends were cut back, 3 bases at V and 0 bases at J, with 5 bases in the middle. CDR3 size: 13 residues. In nucleotides, the CDR3 is TGTGCCAGCAGTGAGACAGTGAACACTGAAGCTTTCTCT. It yields the protein CASSETVNTEAFS.